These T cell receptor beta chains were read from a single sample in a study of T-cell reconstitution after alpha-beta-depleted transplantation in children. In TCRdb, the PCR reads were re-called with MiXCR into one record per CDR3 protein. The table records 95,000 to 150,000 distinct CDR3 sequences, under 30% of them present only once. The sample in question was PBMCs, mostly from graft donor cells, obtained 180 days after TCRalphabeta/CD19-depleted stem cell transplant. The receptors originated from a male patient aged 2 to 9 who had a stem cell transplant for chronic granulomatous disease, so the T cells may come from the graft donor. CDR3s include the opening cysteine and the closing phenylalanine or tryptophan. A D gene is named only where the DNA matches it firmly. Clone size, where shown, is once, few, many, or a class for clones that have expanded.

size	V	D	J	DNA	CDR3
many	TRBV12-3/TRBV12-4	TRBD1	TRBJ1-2	TGTGCCAGCAGTTTCCGGACAGGGGGGAACTATGGCTACACCTTC	CASSFRTGGNYGYTF
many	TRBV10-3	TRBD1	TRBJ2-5	TGTGCCATCAGCCGGGACAGGGGACAAGAGACCCAGTACTTC	CAISRDRGQETQYF
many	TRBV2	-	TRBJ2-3	TGTGCCGGGGCTACAACAGATACGCAGTATTTT	CAGATTDTQYF
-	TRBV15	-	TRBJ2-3	TGTGCCACCAGCAGAGATCGGGGGGCAGGCAGCACAGATACGCAGTATTTT	CATSRDRGAGSTDTQYF
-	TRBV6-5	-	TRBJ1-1	TGTGCCAGCAGTTACCACCAGACAAGGGTGAACACTGAAGCTTTCTTT	CASSYHQTRVNTEAFF
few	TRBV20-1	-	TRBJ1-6	TGTTCACCCCACTCCAGACACAGTAATTCACCCCTCCACTTT	CSPHSRHSNSPLHF
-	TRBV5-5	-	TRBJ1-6	TGTGCCAGCAGCTTCGTCACAGGGTATAATTCACCCCTCCACTTT	CASSFVTGYNSPLHF
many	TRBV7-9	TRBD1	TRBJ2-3	TGTGCCAGCAGCCCCTCGGGACAGGGGACAGATACGCAGTATTTT	CASSPSGQGTDTQYF
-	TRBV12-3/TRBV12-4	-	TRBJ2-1	TGTGCCAGCAGTTCCCTAGACTGGGGTGAGCAGTTCTTC	CASSSLDWGEQFF
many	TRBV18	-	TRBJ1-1	TGTGCCAGCCACCTGGGGGTTGATCTGGGCACTGAAGCTTTCTTT	CASHLGVDLGTEAFF
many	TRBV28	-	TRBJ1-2	TGTGCCAGCAGTTTCGACAGGCTTAACTATGGCTACACCTTC	CASSFDRLNYGYTF
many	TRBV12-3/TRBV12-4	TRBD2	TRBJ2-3	TGTGCCAGCAGTTTACTGGCGGGAGGAGATACGCAGTATTTT	CASSLLAGGDTQYF
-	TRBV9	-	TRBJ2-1	TGTGCCAGCAGCGTATGGGACTACAATGAGCAGTTCTTC	CASSVWDYNEQFF
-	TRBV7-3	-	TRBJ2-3	TGTGCCAGCAGCTCCGGACAAGGAGATACGCAGTATTTT	CASSSGQGDTQYF
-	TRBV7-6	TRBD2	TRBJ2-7	TGTGCCAGCAGCTCAAGCGGGAACTACTACGAGCAGTACTTC	CASSSSGNYYEQYF
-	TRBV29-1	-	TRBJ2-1	TGCAGCGTTTTGATCCATGAGCAGTTCTTC	CSVLIHEQFF
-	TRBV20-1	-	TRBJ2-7	TGCAGTGCAAACAAGAACTACGAGCAGTACTTC	CSANKNYEQYF
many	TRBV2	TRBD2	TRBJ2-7	TGTGCCAGCAGCCGACTAGCGGAAACTTTCTACGAGCAGTACTTC	CASSRLAETFYEQYF
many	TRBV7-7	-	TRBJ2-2	TGTGCTAGCAGCCGACGGACGGACACCGGGGAGCTGTTTTTT	CASSRRTDTGELFF
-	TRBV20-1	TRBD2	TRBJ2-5	TGCAGTGCTATCTTAAGCGGGAGCAGTGAGACCCAGTACTTC	CSAILSGSSETQYF
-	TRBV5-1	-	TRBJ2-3	TGCGCCAGCAGCGCCCTTAAGCGGGTACACACAGAAACGCAGTATTTT	CASSALKRVHTETQYF
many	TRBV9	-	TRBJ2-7	TGTGCCAGCAGCGCAGGAAATACCTACGAGCAGTACTTC	CASSAGNTYEQYF
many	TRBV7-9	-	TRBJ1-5	TGTGCCAGCAGCCCCGAGGGGCCGGCCAATCAGCCCCAGCATTTT	CASSPEGPANQPQHF
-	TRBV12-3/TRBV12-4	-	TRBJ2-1	TGTGCCAGCAGTTTAGCGGGTGGGGGTGGATACAATGAGCAGTTCTTC	CASSLAGGGGYNEQFF
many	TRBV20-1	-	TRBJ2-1	TGCAGTGCTAGAGATATCCGGGCCAACAATGAGCAGTTCTTC	CSARDIRANNEQFF
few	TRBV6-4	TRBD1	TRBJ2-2	TGTGCCAGCAGTGAACGACAGGGGGCCTGGGAGCTGTTTTTT	CASSERQGAWELFF
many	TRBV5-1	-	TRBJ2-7	TGCGCCAGCAGGGACGACCCAGCCTACGAGCAGTACTTC	CASRDDPAYEQYF
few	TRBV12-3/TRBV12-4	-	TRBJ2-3	TGTGCCAGCAGCCCCAGAGATACGCAGTATTTT	CASSPRDTQYF
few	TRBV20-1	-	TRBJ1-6	TGCAGTGCACCCCCGGGCAATTCACCCCTCCACTTT	CSAPPGNSPLHF
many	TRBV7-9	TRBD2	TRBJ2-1	TGTGCCAGCAGCTTCCCGACCATACTAGCGCTCAGCTCCTACAATGAGCAGTTCTTC	CASSFPTILALSSYNEQFF
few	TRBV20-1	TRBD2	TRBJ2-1	TGCAGGATTACAAGCGGGAGGGCAGAAAATGAGCAGTTCTTC	CRITSGRAENEQFF
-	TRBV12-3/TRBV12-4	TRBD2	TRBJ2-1	TGTGCCAGCAGTGAGGTTCTAGCGGCCTCCTACAATGAGCAGTTCTTC	CASSEVLAASYNEQFF
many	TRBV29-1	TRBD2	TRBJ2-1	TGCAGCGTTGCATTAGCGGGGGGGAACAATGAGCAGTTCTTC	CSVALAGGNNEQFF
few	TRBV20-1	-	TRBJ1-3	TGCAGTGCTAGAGGAGGGGGTGGAAACACCATATATTTT	CSARGGGGNTIYF
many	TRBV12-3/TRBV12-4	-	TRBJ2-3	TGTGCCAGCAGTTACTTGCGGGGAGATACGCAGTATTTT	CASSYLRGDTQYF
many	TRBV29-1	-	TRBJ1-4	TGCAGTGGATCAGGGGTGGCTAATGAAAAACTGTTTTTT	CSGSGVANEKLFF
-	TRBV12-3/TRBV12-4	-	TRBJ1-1	TGTGCCAGCCGAATGACAGGGAACACTGAAGCTTTCTTT	CASRMTGNTEAFF
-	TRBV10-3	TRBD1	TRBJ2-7	TGTGCCATCGGAAGGACCGACAGGGGTTATTCCTACGAGCAGTACTTC	CAIGRTDRGYSYEQYF
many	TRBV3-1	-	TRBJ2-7	TGTGCCAGCAGCTATTCCATGGCCTACGAGCAGTACTTC	CASSYSMAYEQYF
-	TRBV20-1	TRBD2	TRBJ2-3	TGCAGTGCTAGAGTGTGGACTAGGGGCCCAGATACGCAGTATTTT	CSARVWTRGPDTQYF
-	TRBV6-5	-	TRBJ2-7	TGTGCCAGCAGTAACCCCCTCCCCAGGTTGGGGGGTGAGCAGTACTTC	CASSNPLPRLGGEQYF
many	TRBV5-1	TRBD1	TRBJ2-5	TGCGCCAGCAGTTCGACAGGGTTGGAAATCCGAGAGACCCAGTACTTC	CASSSTGLEIRETQYF
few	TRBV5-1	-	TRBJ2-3	TGCGCCAGCAGCCCTAGAAATCTTGCGTTCAGGGACAGCACAGATACGCAGTATTTT	CASSPRNLAFRDSTDTQYF
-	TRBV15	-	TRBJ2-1	TGTGCCACCAGGAGCTCCTACAATGAGCAGTTCTTC	CATRSSYNEQFF
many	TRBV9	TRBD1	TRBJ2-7	TGTGCCAGCAGCGTAGAAGCCAGACAGGGTCTCCACGAGCAGTACTTC	CASSVEARQGLHEQYF
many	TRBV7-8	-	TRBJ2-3	TGTGCCAGCAGCGGAGGGGTGGGCACAGATACGCAGTATTTT	CASSGGVGTDTQYF